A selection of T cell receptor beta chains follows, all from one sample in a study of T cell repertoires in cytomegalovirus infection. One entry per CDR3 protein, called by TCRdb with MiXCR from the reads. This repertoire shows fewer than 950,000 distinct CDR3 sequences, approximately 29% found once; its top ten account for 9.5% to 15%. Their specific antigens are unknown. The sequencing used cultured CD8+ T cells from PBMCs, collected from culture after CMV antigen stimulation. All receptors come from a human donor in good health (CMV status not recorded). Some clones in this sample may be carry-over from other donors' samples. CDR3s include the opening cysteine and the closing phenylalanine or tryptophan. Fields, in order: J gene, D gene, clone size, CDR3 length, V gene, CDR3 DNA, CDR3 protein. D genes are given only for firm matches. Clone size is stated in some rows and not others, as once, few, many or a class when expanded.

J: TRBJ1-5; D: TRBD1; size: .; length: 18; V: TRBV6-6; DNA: TGTGCCAGCATCAGGTGGACAGGGGGCGATGCTGGCAATCAGCCCCAGCATTTT; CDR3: CASIRWTGGDAGNQPQHF
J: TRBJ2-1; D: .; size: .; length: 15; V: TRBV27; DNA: TGTGCCAGTGCATACCGGGACCCTGCCTACAATGAGCAGTTCTTC; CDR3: CASAYRDPAYNEQFF
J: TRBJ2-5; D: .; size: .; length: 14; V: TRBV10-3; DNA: TGTGCCATCAGTGTTGTGCCCAGACAAGAGACCCAGTACTTC; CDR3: CAISVVPRQETQYF
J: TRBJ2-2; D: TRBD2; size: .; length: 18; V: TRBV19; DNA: TGTGCCAGTAGTACTTATATCCTAGCGGAGACTAACACCGGGGAGCTGTTTTTT; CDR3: CASSTYILAETNTGELFF
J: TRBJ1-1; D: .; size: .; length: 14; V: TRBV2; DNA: TGTGCCAGCCCCCTGGGCAAAGTGGGCACTGAAGCTTTCTTT; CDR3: CASPLGKVGTEAFF
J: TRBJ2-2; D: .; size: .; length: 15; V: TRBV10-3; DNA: TGTGCCATCAGTGAGTCGGGGCCACGGGCCGGGGAGCTGTTTTTT; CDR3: CAISESGPRAGELFF
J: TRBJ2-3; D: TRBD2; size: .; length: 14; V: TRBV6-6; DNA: TGTGCCAGCAGTCGGGGGGGCCTGATAGATACGCAGTATTTT; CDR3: CASSRGGLIDTQYF
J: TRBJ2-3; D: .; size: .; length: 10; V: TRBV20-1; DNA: TGCAGTGCTCACTGGGATACGCAGTATTTT; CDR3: CSAHWDTQYF
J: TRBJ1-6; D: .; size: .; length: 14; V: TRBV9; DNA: TGTGCCAGCAGCGGGGGGTATATTAATTCACCCCTCCACTTT; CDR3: CASSGGYINSPLHF
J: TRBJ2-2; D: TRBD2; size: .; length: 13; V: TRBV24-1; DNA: TGTGCCACCCAAATCGGGGGGGCCGGGGAGCTGTTTTTT; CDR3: CATQIGGAGELFF
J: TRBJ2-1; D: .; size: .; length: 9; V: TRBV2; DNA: TGTGCCAGCAGTGGGACCGGGTTCTTC; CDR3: CASSGTGFF
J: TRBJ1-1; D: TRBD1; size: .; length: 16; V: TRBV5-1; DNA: TGCGCCAGCAGCTTGGGGGACAGGGCGCCACGGCTAGAAGCTTTCTTT; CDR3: CASSLGDRAPRLEAFF
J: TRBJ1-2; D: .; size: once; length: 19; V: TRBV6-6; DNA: TGTGCCAGTAGTTACGCAGGCAAGGTTGAGACACCGTCCCGCTATGGCTACACCTTC; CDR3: CASSYAGKVETPSRYGYTF
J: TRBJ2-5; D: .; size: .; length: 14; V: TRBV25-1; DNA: TGTGCCAGCAGTGACGCGGTAATCCAAGAGACCCAGTACTTC; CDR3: CASSDAVIQETQYF
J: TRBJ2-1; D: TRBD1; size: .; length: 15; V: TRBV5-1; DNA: TGCGCCAGCAGCGCCCGGGACAGGGAGTACAATGAGCAGTTCTTC; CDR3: CASSARDREYNEQFF
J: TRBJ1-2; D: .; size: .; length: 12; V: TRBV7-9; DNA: TGTGCCAGCAGCGACGGTCCCCGGGGCTACACCTTC; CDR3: CASSDGPRGYTF
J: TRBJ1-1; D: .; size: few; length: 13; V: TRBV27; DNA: TGTGCCAGCAGTTTTTCTCCGGCACTTCAAGCTTTCTTT; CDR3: CASSFSPALQAFF
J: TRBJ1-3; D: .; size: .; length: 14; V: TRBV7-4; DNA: TGTGCCAACAGCCTGACAGGCTCTGGAAACACCATATATTTT; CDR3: CANSLTGSGNTIYF
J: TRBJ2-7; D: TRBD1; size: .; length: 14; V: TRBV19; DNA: TGTGCCAGTAGTATCGGGGCAGGGGGCTACGAGCAGTACTTC; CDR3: CASSIGAGGYEQYF
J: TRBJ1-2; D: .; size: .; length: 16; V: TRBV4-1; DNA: TGCGCCAGCAGCCCCGATTTCTGGGCGGGTAACTATGGCTACACCTTC; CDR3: CASSPDFWAGNYGYTF